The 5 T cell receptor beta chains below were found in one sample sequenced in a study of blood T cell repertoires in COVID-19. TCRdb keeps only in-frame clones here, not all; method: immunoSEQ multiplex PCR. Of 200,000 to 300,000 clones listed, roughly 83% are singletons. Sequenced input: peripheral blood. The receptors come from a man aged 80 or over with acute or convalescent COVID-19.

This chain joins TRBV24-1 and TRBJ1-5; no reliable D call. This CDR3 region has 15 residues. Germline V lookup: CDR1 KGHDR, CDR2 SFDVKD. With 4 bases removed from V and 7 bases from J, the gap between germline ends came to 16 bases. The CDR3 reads CATSDPRDPGQPQHF. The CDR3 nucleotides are TGTGCCACCAGTGACCCCCGAGACCCCGGGCAGCCCCAGCATTTT.

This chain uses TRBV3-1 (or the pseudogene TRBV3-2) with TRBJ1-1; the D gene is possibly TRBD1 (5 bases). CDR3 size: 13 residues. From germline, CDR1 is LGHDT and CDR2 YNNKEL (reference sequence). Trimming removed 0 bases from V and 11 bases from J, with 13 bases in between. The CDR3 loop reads CASSQDFQGAAFF. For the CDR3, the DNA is TGTGCCAGCAGCCAAGATTTTCAGGGCGCGGCTTTCTTT.

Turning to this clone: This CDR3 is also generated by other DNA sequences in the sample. The CDR3 coding sequence is TGTGCCAGCTCACCAGGAACAGCTAACTATGGCTACACCTTC. It is translated as CASSPGTANYGYTF. The rearrangement links TRBV18 to TRBJ1-2; D is unresolved. Germline loops: CDR1 KGHSH, CDR2 LQKENI. The CDR3 is 14 amino acids. V was shortened by 2 bases and J by 0 bases, with 7 bases between the two germline ends.

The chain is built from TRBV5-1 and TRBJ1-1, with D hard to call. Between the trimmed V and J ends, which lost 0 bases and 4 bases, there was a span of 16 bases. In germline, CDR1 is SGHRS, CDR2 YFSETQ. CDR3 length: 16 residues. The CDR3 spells CASSLVPSAGRTEAFF. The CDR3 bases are TGCGCCAGCAGCTTGGTCCCCTCGGCAGGCCGCACTGAAGCTTTCTTT.

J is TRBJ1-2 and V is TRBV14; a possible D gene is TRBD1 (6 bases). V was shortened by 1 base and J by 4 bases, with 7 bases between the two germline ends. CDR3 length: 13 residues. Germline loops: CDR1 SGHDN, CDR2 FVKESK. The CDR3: CASSQVQGYGYTF. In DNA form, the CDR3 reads TGTGCCAGCAGCCAAGTACAGGGCTATGGCTACACCTTC.